This T cell receptor (beta chain) emerged from a study of CD8+ T cells in alopecia areata. Study information: Transfer of skin from roughly 6-12-month-old C3H/HeJ graft donors with spontaneous alopecia was made to approximately 6-11-week-old female C3H/HeJ mice. Study results and limitations: Resident alphabeta T-cell populations of normal skin are likewise subject to sequencing in scalp samples.

This clone was picked up many times. Its antigen remains unidentified. Mouse germline and gene names are used. The CDR3 goes on 4 residues after the read ends, and that part is filled in from the germline J gene. This CDR3 spans 16 amino acids. J lost 2 bases, V lost 5 bases, and 6 bases had no gene match. The V gene's germline CDR1 is FNHDT and CDR2 SITEND (reference sequence). Extracted RNA was reverse transcribed into cDNA, the sequencing template. The data were produced by immunoSEQ multiplex PCR, yet TCRdb's version contains in-frame clones alone and is incomplete. The sample was found to contain about 18,000 clones, and every one recurs. Combined cutaneous lymph node cells underwent sorting by CD4, CD8alpha, NKG2D, NKG2ACE and additional markers.

V gene TRBV19 combines with J gene TRBJ2-4; 12 bases are a match to TRBD2. This TCR was recovered from a C3H/HeJ mouse with alopecia areata. This strain's MHC haplotype is H2-k. Sequenced material: CD8+ T cells sorted from a lymph node. CDR3 region: CASSRLGGRAQNTLYF. The DNA read from the CDR3 is TGTGCCAGCAGCCGACTGGGGGGGCGCGCTCAAAAC.